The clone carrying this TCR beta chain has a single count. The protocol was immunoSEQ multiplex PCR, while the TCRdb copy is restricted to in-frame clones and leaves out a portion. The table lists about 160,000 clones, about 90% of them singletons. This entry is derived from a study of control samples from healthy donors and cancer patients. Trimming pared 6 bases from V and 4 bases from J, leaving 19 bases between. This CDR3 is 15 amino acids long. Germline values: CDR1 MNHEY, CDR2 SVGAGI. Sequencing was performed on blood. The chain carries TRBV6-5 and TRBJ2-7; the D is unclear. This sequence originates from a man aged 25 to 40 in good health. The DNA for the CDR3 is TGTGCCAGCAGGGGTACCTTTCAAGGCGCGTACGAGCAGTACTTC. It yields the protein CASRGTFQGAYEQYF.